The clone carrying this T cell receptor (beta chain) was seen once. The CDR3 has 15 residues. Looked up from germline, CDR1 is LNHDA and CDR2 is SQIVND (reference sequence). V was shortened by 2 bases and J by 0 bases, with 9 bases between the two germline ends. The entry originates in a study of blood T cell repertoires in COVID-19. Study context: Sources were T cells, B-cell-depleted T cells, or PBMCs; the material itself was cDNA or gDNA.

As processed by the authors: Amplified reference gene primers provided the basis for estimating nucleated cell counts. The data were produced by immunoSEQ multiplex PCR, yet TCRdb's version contains in-frame clones alone and is incomplete. V and J calls plus clone size are reproduced from that table; the DNA served to infer D and trimming. The profile covers more than 85,000 clones, with around 81% appearing a single time and 8.5% to 9.5% taken by the ten largest. The rearrangement uses TRBV19 and TRBJ2-3; D gene uncertain. Source material: peripheral blood. The source of this sequence is a woman between 65 and 79 years old with acute or convalescent COVID-19. The CDR3 coding sequence is TGTGCCAGTAGTATATCAGGATCTAGCACAGATACGCAGTATTTT. Translated, it gives CASSISGSSTDTQYF.